Shown below are 27 T cell receptor beta chains from a single sample sequenced in a study of blood T cells in healthy people across ages. The use of a sample-barcoded 5' primer and a J-beta primer mix characterized a second PCR of roughly 6 to 11 cycles. TCRdb called the 5' RACE reads again in MiXCR, with one record for every CDR3 protein. The table lists about 1.4 million distinct CDR3 sequences, 55% to 75% of them singletons. Sequenced material: blood. Receptor source: a man younger than 35 in good health.

This clonotype turned up a few times. CDR3 sequence reads: CASSSGWATYNEQFF. The CDR3 DNA is TGTGCCAGCAGTTCCGGTTGGGCAACGTACAATGAGCAGTTCTTC. This chain connects TRBV27 to TRBJ2-1; no firm D call. Deletions cut 4 bases from V and 4 bases from J, with 14 bases between. Germline lookup yields CDR1 MNHEY and CDR2 SMNVEV (reference sequence). This CDR3 has 15 residues.

This sequence joins TRBV7-2 and TRBJ1-6; 7 nucleotides agree with TRBD1. The CDR3 loop spans 15 amino acids. V shed 5 bases, J shed 7 bases, and the junction held 8 bases outside the gene matches. Germline-derived CDR1 and CDR2 are SGHTA and FQGNSA. CDR3 nucleotides: TGTGCCAGCAGCCGCCGACAGGGATCGAATTCACCCCTCCACTTT. Translating gives CASSRRQGSNSPLHF.

The CDR3 bases are TGTGCCAGCTGGGCAGACCATACCTACGAGCAGTACTTC. This encodes CASWADHTYEQYF. The rearrangement links TRBV6-6 to TRBJ2-7, with unresolved D. Trimming pared 8 bases from V and 2 bases from J, leaving 13 bases between. The germline CDR1 and CDR2 sequences are MNHNY and SVGAGI (reference sequence). This CDR3 is 13 amino acids long.

This clonotype was seen more than once but under ten times. The chain couples TRBV29-1 to TRBJ2-5, with 13 bases matching TRBD2. The germline gives CDR1 SQVTM, CDR2 ANQGSEA. V gave up 4 bases and J gave up 2 bases; unmatched junction bases: 10. This CDR3 region has 17 residues. The CDR3 sequence is CSVGEGRGLAGQETQYF. For the CDR3, the DNA is TGCAGCGTTGGGGAGGGGCGGGGACTAGCGGGGCAAGAGACCCAGTACTTC.

The chain carries TRBV27 and TRBJ2-1; no reliable D call. V was shortened by 6 bases and J by 2 bases, with 17 bases between the two germline ends. The CDR3 covers 16 residues. CDR1 is MNHEY, CDR2 SMNVEV, per germline (reference sequence). The CDR3 loop is CASSWDWKGAYNEQFF. The CDR3 DNA reads TGTGCCAGCAGCTGGGATTGGAAGGGTGCCTACAATGAGCAGTTCTTC.

In its sample, this clonotype was seen a few times. The rearrangement joins TRBV10-3 to TRBJ1-5, with unresolved D. Germline V gene lookup returns CDR1 ENHRY and CDR2 SYGVKD. V lost 0 bases and J 1 base, leaving 10 bases between the germline ends. The CDR3 consists of 16 residues. CDR3 amino acids: CAISESFGQSNQPQHF. The CDR3 nucleotides are TGTGCCATCAGTGAGTCGTTTGGTCAGAGCAATCAGCCCCAGCATTTT.

This clonotype appeared once. The chain couples TRBV7-6 to TRBJ2-7, with D perhaps matching TRBD2 (6 bases). Germline loops: CDR1 SGHVS, CDR2 FNYEAQ. This CDR3 is 15 amino acids long. Trimming left V 5 bases short and J 4 bases short, with 18 bases between. CDR3 coding DNA: TGTGCCAGCAGCCCCACTGGCCGGGGAGGATACGAGCAGTACTTC. This sequence encodes CASSPTGRGGYEQYF.

This clonotype has a handful of counts. This chain links TRBV3-1 with TRBJ2-3, with a tentative D call TRBD1 (6 bases). The germline V and J ends were trimmed by 10 bases and 0 bases, with 14 bases remaining between them. The CDR3 loop spans 14 amino acids. Germline assignment: CDR1 LGHDT and CDR2 YNNKEL (reference sequence). CDR3 in DNA: TGTGCCACGAAGGGGGTCACTAGCACAGATACGCAGTATTTT. Encoded protein: CATKGVTSTDTQYF.

This rearrangement joins TRBV12-3 or TRBV12-4 to TRBJ2-7; 9 nucleotides match TRBD2. J was trimmed by 4 bases and V by 6 bases; bases with no gene match: 7. The CDR3 has 14 residues. The CDR3 coding sequence is TGTGCCAGCAGCCTGCGGGGGGGCTTGTACGAGCAGTACTTC. Translated, it gives CASSLRGGLYEQYF.

This clonotype was observed once. The chain combines TRBV12-3 or TRBV12-4 with TRBJ2-3; D tentatively fits TRBD1 or TRBD2 (5 bases each). Trimming removed 6 bases at V and 9 bases at J, with 16 bases between. The length of the CDR3 is 13 residues. The CDR3 sequence is CASRGPSMGTQYF. CDR3 DNA sequence: TGTGCCAGCAGGGGACCCAGCATGGGGACGCAGTATTTT.

Written as DNA, the CDR3 is TGTGCCAGCAGTTTATCCCCCTGGTCCCACGCCGGCGGCGAACAGTACTTC. Residues: CASSLSPWSHAGGEQYF. The chain employs TRBV27 and TRBJ2-7, with D hard to call. Germline-derived CDR1 and CDR2 are MNHEY and SMNVEV (reference sequence). The CDR3 covers 17 residues. V lost 0 bases to trimming and J lost 10 bases, with 25 bases between them.

This clonotype has a single count. This chain uses TRBV4-1 with TRBJ1-2, with D possibly TRBD1 on 5 matching bases. The V gene lost 4 bases and the J gene lost 8 bases, with 23 bases spanning the gap. Germline CDR1 and CDR2: MGHRA and YSYEKL. The CDR3 length is 16 residues. In DNA, the CDR3 is TGCGCCAGCAGCCGAAGCAGAGAGACAGACCCCGGAGGCTACACCTTC. Protein product: CASSRSRETDPGGYTF.

The genes are TRBV20-1 and TRBJ2-5; D possibly uses TRBD1 or TRBD2 (7 bases each). The end of the DNA fits TRBJ2-7 better, so the J call may be wrong. The CDR3 has 15 residues. Germline V gives CDR1 DFQATT, CDR2 SNEGSKA (reference sequence). The CDR3 sequence is CSARRGGGRMYEQYF. CDR3 coding DNA: TGCAGTGCTAGGCGAGGGGGCGGGAGAATGTACGAGCAGTACTTC.

The chain links TRBV29-1 to TRBJ1-1; D is uncertain. V was shortened by 1 base and J by 4 bases, with 13 bases between the two germline ends. CDR3 length equals 14 residues. The germline CDR1 and CDR2 sequences are SQVTM and ANQGSEA. The CDR3 bases are TGCAGCGTTGAAGGTCCCGGGGAGGGCACTGAAGCTTTCTTT. Amino acid sequence: CSVEGPGEGTEAFF.

The chain links TRBV12-3 or TRBV12-4 to TRBJ2-2, with 8 bases matching TRBD1. The CDR3 is 15 amino acids. The J segment lost 6 bases and the V segment lost 1 base, leaving 4 bases of the junction unmatched. CDR3 residues: CASSLGTGYPGELFF. In nucleotides, the CDR3 is TGTGCCAGCAGTTTAGGGACAGGGTATCCCGGGGAGCTGTTTTTT.

In this sample, this clonotype turned up a few times. The chain uses TRBV29-1 and TRBJ2-5, with D possibly matching TRBD2 (6 bases). V was cut by 6 bases and J by 7 bases, with 21 bases left in between. This CDR3 has 14 amino acids. Germline CDR1 reads SQVTM; CDR2 reads ANQGSEA. CDR3 region: CSVRQTGAEATQYF. DNA of the CDR3: TGCAGCGTCCGGCAGACGGGAGCGGAGGCGACCCAGTACTTC.

This clonotype showed up just a few times. CDR3 amino acids: CASSQPGRGAEQYF. CDR3 nucleotides: TGCGCCAGCAGCCAACCCGGACGAGGGGCAGAGCAGTACTTC. The chain uses TRBV4-1 and TRBJ2-5; D is tentatively TRBD1 or TRBD2 (5 bases each). V was pared by 2 bases and J by 11 bases, with 18 bases between. Germline loops: CDR1 MGHRA, CDR2 YSYEKL. CDR3 size: 14 residues.

Comments on this clonotype: One end of the junction does not line up with germline, which may come from a read error. The V gene is TRBV27, the J gene TRBJ2-7, with 7 positions matching TRBD1. The CDR3 length is 14 residues. Germline V CDR1 and CDR2: MNHEY, SMNVEV (reference sequence). CDR3: CASSVSTGYYEQYF. CDR3 in DNA: TGTGCCAGCAGTGTATCGACAGGGTACTACGAGCAGTACTTC.

V and J are TRBV6-5 and TRBJ2-5; 11 bases map to TRBD1. V shed 7 bases and J 3 bases; nucleotides not matched to a gene: 10. The CDR3 consists of 16 residues. CDR1 and CDR2 (germline): MNHEY, SVGAGI. CDR3 coding DNA: TGTGCCAGCACCCGGGGGAGGGGACAGGGGGAAGAGACCCAGTACTTC. It codes for CASTRGRGQGEETQYF.

The rearrangement links TRBV5-5 to TRBJ2-5; perhaps TRBD2 as D (5 bases). The J call may be incorrect, as the DNA end agrees better with TRBJ2-7. The CDR3 sequence is 15 residues long. The germline gives CDR1 SGHKS, CDR2 YYEKEE (reference sequence). CDR3 in amino acids: CASSSPRTGSYEQYF. The CDR3 region has the DNA TGTGCCAGCAGCTCCCCAAGGACTGGCTCCTACGAGCAGTACTTC.

This sequence joins TRBV24-1 and TRBJ2-7; 7 nucleotides agree with TRBD1. The DNA end lines up better with TRBJ2-5; the J call may be wrong. The CDR3 sequence is 16 residues long. CDR1 and CDR2 from the germline V gene are KGHDR and SFDVKD. CDR3 in amino acids: CATSSSPGQQEETQYF. The CDR3 DNA follows: TGTGCCACCAGCAGCAGCCCGGGACAGCAGGAGGAGACCCAGTACTTC.

This rearrangement joins TRBV7-2 to TRBJ2-6; 8 bases line up with TRBD1. From germline, CDR1 is SGHTA and CDR2 FQGNSA. The junction had 5 bases not matched to a gene; V was cut back by 5 bases and J by 2 bases. The CDR3 extends over 16 amino acids. DNA for the CDR3: TGTGCCAGCAGCGTGCAGGGGGCGACTGGGGCCAACGTCCTGACTTTC. Translating gives CASSVQGATGANVLTF.

CDR3 region: CASSRPKETQYF. The CDR3 DNA is TGTGCCAGCAGTCGGCCTAAAGAGACCCAGTACTTC. This rearrangement joins TRBV6-2 or TRBV6-3 to TRBJ2-5; D not resolved. CDR1 and CDR2 from the germline V gene are MNHEY and SVGEGT. This CDR3 is built from 12 residues. V lost 5 bases, J lost 3 bases, and 7 bases lay in between.

This clonotype was counted a few times. The rearrangement links TRBV29-1 to TRBJ2-1; perhaps TRBD1 as D (5 bases). With 1 base removed from V and 5 bases from J, the gap between germline ends came to 9 bases. The CDR3 has 13 amino acids. Germline CDR1 is SQVTM and CDR2 is ANQGSEA. In DNA, the CDR3 is TGCAGCGTTGAAGCAGGGTGGGACAATGAGCAGTTCTTC. It specifies CSVEAGWDNEQFF.

This clonotype was detected ten times or more. A much more abundant neighbour one base away suggests this may be a read error. The V call is TRBV5-1, the J call TRBJ2-4; D may be TRBD1 or TRBD2 (5 bases each). This CDR3 is built from 15 residues. Germline V CDR1 and CDR2: SGHRS, YFSETQ. The ends were cut back, 3 bases at V and 0 bases at J, with 10 bases in the middle. This CDR3 is CASSSGRGAKNIQYF. The CDR3, as DNA: TGCGCCAGCAGCTCGGGACGTGGAGCCAAAAACATTCAGTACTTC.

V gene TRBV18 combines with J gene TRBJ2-1, with TRBD2 matching over 8 bases. Germline trimming cut 3 bases from V and 8 bases from J; bases unmatched to any gene: 6. The CDR3 spans 14 residues. Germline-derived CDR1 and CDR2 are KGHSH and LQKENI. The chain's CDR3 is CASSPGTSDDEQFF. CDR3 bases: TGTGCCAGCTCACCCGGGACTAGTGACGATGAGCAGTTCTTC.

This clonotype turned up a few times. V gene TRBV12-5 combines with J gene TRBJ2-3; D might be TRBD2 (6 bases). Looked up from germline, CDR1 is LGHNT and CDR2 is FRNRAP. The ends were cut back, 7 bases at V and 2 bases at J, with 16 bases in the middle. CDR3 size: 15 residues. CDR3 sequence reads: CASAPPGGHTDTQYF. In DNA form, the CDR3 reads TGTGCTAGTGCTCCCCCCGGAGGGCACACAGATACGCAGTATTTT. Full variable domain (outside the CDR3, taken from reference TRBV12-5 and TRBJ2-3): DARVTQTPRHKVTEMGQEVTMRCQPILGHNTVFWYRQTMMQGLELLAYFRNRAPLDDSGMPKDRFSAEMPDATLATLKIQPSEPRDSAVYFCASAPPGGHTDTQYFGPGTRLTVL.